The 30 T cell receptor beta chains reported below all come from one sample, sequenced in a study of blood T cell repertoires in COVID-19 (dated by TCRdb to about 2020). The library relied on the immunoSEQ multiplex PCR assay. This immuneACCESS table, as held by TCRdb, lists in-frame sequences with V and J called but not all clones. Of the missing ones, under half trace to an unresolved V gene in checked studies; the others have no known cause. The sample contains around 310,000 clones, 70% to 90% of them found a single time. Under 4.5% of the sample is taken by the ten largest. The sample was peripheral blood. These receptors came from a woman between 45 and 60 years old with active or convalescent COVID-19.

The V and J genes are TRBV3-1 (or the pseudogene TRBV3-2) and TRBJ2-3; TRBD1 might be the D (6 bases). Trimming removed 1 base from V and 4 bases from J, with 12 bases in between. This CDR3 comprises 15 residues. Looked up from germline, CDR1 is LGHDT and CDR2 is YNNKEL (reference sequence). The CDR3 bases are TGTGCCAGCAGCCAAGCCAGGGGTGGTGCAGATACGCAGTATTTT. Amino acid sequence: CASSQARGGADTQYF.

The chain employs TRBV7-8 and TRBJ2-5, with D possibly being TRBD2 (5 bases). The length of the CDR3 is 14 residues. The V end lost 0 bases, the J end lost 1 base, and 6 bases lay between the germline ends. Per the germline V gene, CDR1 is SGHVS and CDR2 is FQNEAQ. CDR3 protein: CASSLAGLQETQYF. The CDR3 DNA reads TGTGCCAGCAGCTTAGCCGGACTCCAAGAGACCCAGTACTTC.

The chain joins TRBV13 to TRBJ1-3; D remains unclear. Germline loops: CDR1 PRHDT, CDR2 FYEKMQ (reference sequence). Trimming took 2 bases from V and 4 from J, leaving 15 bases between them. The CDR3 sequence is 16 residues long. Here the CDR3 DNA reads TGTGCCAGCAGCTTATGGCGGCAGCTCCGGGGAAACACCATATATTTT. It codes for CASSLWRQLRGNTIYF.

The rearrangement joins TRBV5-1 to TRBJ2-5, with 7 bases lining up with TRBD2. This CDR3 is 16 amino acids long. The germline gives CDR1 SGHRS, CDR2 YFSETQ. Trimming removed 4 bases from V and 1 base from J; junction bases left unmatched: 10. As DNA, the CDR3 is TGCGCCAGCAGCCGGGGGATCGCTAGCGGCCAAGAGACCCAGTACTTC. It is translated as CASSRGIASGQETQYF.

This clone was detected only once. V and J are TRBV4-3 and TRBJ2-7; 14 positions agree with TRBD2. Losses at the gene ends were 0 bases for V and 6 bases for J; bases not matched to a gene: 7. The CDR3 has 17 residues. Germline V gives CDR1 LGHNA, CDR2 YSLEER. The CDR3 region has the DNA TGCGCCAGCAGCCAAGATGGGGGACTAGCGGGAGCTAGCGAGCAGTACTTC. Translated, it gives CASSQDGGLAGASEQYF.

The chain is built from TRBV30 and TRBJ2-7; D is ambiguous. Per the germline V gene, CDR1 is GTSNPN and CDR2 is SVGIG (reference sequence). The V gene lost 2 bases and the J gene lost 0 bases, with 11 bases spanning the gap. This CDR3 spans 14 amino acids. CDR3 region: CAWSRSSTSYEQYF. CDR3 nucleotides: TGTGCCTGGAGTCGATCCTCTACCTCCTACGAGCAGTACTTC.

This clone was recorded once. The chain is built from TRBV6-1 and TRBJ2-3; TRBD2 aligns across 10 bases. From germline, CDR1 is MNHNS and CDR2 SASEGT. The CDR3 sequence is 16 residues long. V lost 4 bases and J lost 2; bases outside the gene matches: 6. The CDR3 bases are TGTGCCAGCAGTGGAAATCTAGCGGGGGCCACAGATACGCAGTATTTT. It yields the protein CASSGNLAGATDTQYF.

Here the CDR3 reads CASSLSEKRSYGYTF. For the CDR3, the DNA is TGTGCCAGCAGCTTATCAGAGAAGCGATCCTATGGCTACACCTTC. The rearrangement joins TRBV7-9 to TRBJ1-2; D is unresolved. Germline CDR1 SEHNR, CDR2 FQNEAQ (reference sequence). The CDR3 consists of 15 residues. V dropped 2 bases and J dropped 4 bases, with 14 bases sitting between them.

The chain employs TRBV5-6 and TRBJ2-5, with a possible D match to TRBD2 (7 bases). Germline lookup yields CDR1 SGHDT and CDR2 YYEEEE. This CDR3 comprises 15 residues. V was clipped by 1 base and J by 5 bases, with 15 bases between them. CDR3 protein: CASSLLLGGVETQYF. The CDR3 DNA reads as TGTGCCAGCAGCTTGCTACTAGGGGGGGTGGAGACCCAGTACTTC.

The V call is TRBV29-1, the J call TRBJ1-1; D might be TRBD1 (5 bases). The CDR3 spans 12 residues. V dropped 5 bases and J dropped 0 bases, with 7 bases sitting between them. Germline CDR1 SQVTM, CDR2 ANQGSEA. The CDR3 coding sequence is TGCAGCGTTAAGGGGTTGAACACTGAAGCTTTCTTT. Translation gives CSVKGLNTEAFF.

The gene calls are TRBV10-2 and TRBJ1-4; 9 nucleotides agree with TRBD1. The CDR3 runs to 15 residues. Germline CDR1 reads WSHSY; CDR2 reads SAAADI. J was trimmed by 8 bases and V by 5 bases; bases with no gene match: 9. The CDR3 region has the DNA TGCGCCAGCAGTCCCCACCGGACAGGGGCGGAAAAACTGTTTTTT. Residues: CASSPHRTGAEKLFF.

The CDR3 bases are TGCAGCGTTGAAAGCGGCAGGGGCCAAGAGACCCAGTACTTC. Translating it yields CSVESGRGQETQYF. This chain uses TRBV29-1 with TRBJ2-5; the D gene is possibly TRBD1 (6 bases). CDR3 length equals 14 residues. The V end lost 2 bases, the J end lost 1 base, and 11 bases lay between the germline ends. Germline V CDR1 and CDR2: SQVTM, ANQGSEA.

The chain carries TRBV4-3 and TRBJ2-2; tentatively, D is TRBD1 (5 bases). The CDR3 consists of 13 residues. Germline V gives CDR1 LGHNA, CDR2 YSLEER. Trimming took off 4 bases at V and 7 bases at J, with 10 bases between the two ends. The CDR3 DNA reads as TGCGCCAGCAGCCCACAGGTTAACGGGGAGCTGTTTTTT. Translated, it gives CASSPQVNGELFF.

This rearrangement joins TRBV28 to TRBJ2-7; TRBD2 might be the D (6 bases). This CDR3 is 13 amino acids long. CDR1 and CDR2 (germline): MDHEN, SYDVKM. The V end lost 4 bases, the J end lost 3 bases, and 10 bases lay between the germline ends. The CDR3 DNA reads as TGTGCCAGCAGTTCCTCCGGGAGCTACGAGCAGTACTTC. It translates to CASSSSGSYEQYF.

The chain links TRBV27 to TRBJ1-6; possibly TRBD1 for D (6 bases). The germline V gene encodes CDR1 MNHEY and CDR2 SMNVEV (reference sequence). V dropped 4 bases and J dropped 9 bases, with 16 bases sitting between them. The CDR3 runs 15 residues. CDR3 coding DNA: TGTGCCAGCAGTTCCGCCCAAACAGGGTTTTCACCCCTCCACTTT. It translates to CASSSAQTGFSPLHF.

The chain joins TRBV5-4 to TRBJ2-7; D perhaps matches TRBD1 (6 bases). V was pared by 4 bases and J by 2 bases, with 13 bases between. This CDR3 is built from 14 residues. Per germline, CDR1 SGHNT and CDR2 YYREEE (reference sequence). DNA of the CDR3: TGTGCCAGCAGCCCCGAACAGGGCACCTACGAGCAGTACTTC. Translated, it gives CASSPEQGTYEQYF.

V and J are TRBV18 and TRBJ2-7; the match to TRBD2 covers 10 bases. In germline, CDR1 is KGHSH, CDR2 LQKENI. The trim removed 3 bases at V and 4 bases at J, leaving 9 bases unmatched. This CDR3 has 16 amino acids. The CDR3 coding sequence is TGTGCCAGCTCACCTACGCTAGCGGGGGCGCCTTACGAGCAGTACTTC. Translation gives CASSPTLAGAPYEQYF.

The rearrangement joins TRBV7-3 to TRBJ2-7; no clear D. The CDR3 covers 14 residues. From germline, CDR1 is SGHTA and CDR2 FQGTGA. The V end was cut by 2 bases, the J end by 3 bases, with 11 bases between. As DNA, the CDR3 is TGTGCCAGCAGCTTATTTGCAGGCAACTACGAGCAGTACTTC. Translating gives CASSLFAGNYEQYF.

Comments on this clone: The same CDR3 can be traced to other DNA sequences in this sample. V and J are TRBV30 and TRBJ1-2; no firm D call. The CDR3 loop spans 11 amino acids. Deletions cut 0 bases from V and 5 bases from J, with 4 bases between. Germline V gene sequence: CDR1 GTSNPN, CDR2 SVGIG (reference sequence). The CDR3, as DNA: TGTGCCTGGAGTGTAGCATATGGCTACACCTTC. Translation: CAWSVAYGYTF.

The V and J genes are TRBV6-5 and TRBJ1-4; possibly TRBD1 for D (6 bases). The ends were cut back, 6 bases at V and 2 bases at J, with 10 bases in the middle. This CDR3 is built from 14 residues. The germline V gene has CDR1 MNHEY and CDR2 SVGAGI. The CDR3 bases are TGTGCCAGCAGCCGGACAGCGACTAATGAAAAACTGTTTTTT. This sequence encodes CASSRTATNEKLFF.

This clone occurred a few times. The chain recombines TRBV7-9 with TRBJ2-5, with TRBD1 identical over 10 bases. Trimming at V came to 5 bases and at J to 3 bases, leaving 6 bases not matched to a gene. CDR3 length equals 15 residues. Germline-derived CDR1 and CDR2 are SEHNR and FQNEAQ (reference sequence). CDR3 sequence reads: CASSPGDRGKETQYF. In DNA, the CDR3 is TGTGCCAGCAGCCCGGGGGACAGGGGAAAAGAGACCCAGTACTTC.

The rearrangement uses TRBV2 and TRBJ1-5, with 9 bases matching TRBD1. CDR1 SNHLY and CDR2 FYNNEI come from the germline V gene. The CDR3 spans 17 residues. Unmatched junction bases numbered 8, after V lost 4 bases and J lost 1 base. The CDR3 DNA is TGTGCCAGCAGTGGGACAGGGGTCCGGGAAAGCAATCAGCCCCAGCATTTT. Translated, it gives CASSGTGVRESNQPQHF.

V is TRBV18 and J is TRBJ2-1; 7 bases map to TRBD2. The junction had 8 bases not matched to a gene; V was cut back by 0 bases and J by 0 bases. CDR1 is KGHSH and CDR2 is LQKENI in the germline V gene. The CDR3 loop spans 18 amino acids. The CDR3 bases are TGTGCCAGCTCACCACCGGGGCCGGGAGGCCTCTCCTACAATGAGCAGTTCTTC. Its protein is CASSPPGPGGLSYNEQFF.

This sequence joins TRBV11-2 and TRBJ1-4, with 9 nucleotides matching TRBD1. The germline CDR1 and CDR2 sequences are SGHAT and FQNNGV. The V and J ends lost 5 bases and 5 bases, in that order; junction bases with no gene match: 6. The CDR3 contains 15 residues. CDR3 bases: TGTGCCAGCAGCATCGGGACAGGGAGGAATGAAAAACTGTTTTTT. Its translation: CASSIGTGRNEKLFF. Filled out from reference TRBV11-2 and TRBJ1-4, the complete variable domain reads EAGVAQSPRYKIIEKRQSVAFWCNPISGHATLYWYQQILGQGPKLLIQFQNNGVVDDSQLPKDRFSAERLKGVDSTLKIQPAKLEDSAVYLCASSIGTGRNEKLFFGSGTQLSVL.

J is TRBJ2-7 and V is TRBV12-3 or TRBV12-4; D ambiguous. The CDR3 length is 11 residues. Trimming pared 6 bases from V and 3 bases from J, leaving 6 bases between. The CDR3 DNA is TGTGCCAGCAGCACCAGCTACGAGCAGTACTTC. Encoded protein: CASSTSYEQYF.

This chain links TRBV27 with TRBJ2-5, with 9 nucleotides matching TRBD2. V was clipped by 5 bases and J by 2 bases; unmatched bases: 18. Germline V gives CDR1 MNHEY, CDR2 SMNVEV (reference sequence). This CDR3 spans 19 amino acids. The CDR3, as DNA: TGTGCCAGCAGTCCTAGGGGGCTAGCGGGATCCCTAGGACAAGAGACCCAGTACTTC. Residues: CASSPRGLAGSLGQETQYF.

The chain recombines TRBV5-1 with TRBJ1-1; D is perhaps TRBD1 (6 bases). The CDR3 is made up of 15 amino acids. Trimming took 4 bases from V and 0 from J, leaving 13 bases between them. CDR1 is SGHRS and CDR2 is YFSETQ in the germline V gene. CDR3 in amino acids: CASSKLDRLNTEAFF. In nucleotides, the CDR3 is TGCGCCAGCAGCAAACTGGACAGACTGAACACTGAAGCTTTCTTT.

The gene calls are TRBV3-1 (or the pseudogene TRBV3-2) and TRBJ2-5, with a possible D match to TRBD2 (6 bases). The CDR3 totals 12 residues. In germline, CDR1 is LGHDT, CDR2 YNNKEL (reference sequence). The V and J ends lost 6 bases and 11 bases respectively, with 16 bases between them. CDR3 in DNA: TGTGCCAGCAGTTTTCGCGGGGAGCAGCAGTACTTC. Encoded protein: CASSFRGEQQYF.

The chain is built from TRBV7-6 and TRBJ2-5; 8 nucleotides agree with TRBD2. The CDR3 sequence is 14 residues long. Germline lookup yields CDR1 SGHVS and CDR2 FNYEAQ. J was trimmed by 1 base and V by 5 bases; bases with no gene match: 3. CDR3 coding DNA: TGTGCCAGCAGCGTTCGGGGGGGCCAAGAGACCCAGTACTTC. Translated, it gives CASSVRGGQETQYF.

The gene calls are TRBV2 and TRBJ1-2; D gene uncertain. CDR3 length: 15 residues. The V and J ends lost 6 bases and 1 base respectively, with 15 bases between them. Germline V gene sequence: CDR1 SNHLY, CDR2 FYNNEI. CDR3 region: CASSPQSSNNYGYTF. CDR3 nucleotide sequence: TGTGCCAGCAGCCCACAGTCAAGTAATAACTATGGCTACACCTTC.